The 10 T cell receptor beta chains reported below all come from one sample, sequenced in a study of naive and memory T cell subsets. Study outcomes and limitations: A few larger clonotypes appeared in naive repertoires, especially CD8, possibly memory cells re-expressing CD45RA.

These receptors are not linked to any known antigen. Both TRBC1 and TRBC2 were covered by a beta constant-region primer of two equimolar oligonucleotides. The ligated cDNA underwent four PCR rounds using SP2 and nested alpha and beta constant-region primers. MiXCR, applied by TCRdb to the UMI-ligation and nested PCR reads, yields one record per CDR3 protein. The sample has around 140,000 distinct CDR3 sequences; 15% to 25% are singletons. What was sequenced was naive CD8+ T cells from blood. The receptor source for this set is a human donor in good health.

This clonotype was observed many times. J is TRBJ1-5 and V is TRBV15; 12 bases are shared with TRBD1. The germline V gene encodes CDR1 LNHNV and CDR2 YYDKDF (reference sequence). The CDR3 length is 17 residues. V lost 2 bases to trimming and J lost 4 bases; unmatched junction nucleotides: 6. CDR3 residues: CATSRSGDRGRNQPQHF. In DNA form, the CDR3 reads TGTGCCACCAGCAGATCGGGGGACAGGGGGCGGAATCAGCCCCAGCATTTT.

The J gene is TRBJ2-7, the V gene TRBV6-6; weak D call: TRBD2 (6 bases). V lost 0 bases to trimming and J lost 3 bases, with 12 bases between them. Germline CDR1 and CDR2: MNHNY and SVGAGI (reference sequence). This CDR3 has 15 amino acids. This chain's CDR3 is CASSYSISGSYEQYF. As DNA, the CDR3 is TGTGCCAGCAGTTACTCTATCTCCGGGAGCTACGAGCAGTACTTC.

V usage is TRBV10-3 and J usage is TRBJ1-1; D is unresolved. The CDR3 totals 13 residues. Per the germline V gene, CDR1 is ENHRY and CDR2 is SYGVKD. V gave up 4 bases and J gave up 1 base, with 7 bases separating them. This chain's CDR3 is CAISVSENTEAFF. As DNA, the CDR3 is TGTGCCATCAGTGTTTCCGAGAACACTGAAGCTTTCTTT.

The V and J genes are TRBV7-9 and TRBJ2-1; perhaps TRBD2 as D (5 bases). The CDR3 has 17 residues. The V gene's germline CDR1 is SEHNR and CDR2 FQNEAQ (reference sequence). Trimming stripped 4 bases from V and 1 base from J, with 17 bases between. CDR3 sequence (DNA): TGTGCCAGCAGCTCGCCCGGTAGCGCCGCGTCCTACAATGAGCAGTTCTTC. Its translation is CASSSPGSAASYNEQFF.

This clonotype showed up just a few times. Germline and junction disagree at one end, which may indicate a read error. The V call is TRBV7-9, the J call TRBJ2-7; D is unclear. The CDR3 covers 13 residues. CDR1 is SEHNR and CDR2 is FQNEAQ in the germline V gene (reference sequence). This CDR3 reads CTSSLEPHPEQYF. Here the CDR3 DNA reads TGTACCAGCAGCTTAGAGCCCCACCCCGAGCAGTACTTC.

The CDR3 nucleotides are TGTGCCAGCAGTTACAGCGGGACAGCCGAGAATGAAGCTTTCTTT. Translating gives CASSYSGTAENEAFF. This rearrangement joins TRBV6-2 or TRBV6-3 to TRBJ1-1, with TRBD1 identical over 7 bases. The length of the CDR3 is 15 residues. The V segment lost 2 bases and the J segment 7 bases; nucleotides outside the gene matches: 10. Germline V gene sequence: CDR1 MNHEY, CDR2 SVGEGT.

The chain recombines TRBV27 with TRBJ1-2; 9 nucleotides line up with TRBD1. Unmatched junction bases numbered 5, after V lost 8 bases and J lost 4 bases. Germline CDR1 is MNHEY and CDR2 is SMNVEV (reference sequence). CDR3 size: 13 residues. CDR3 nucleotides: TGTGCCAGCGGACCGGGACAGGGCTATGGCTACACCTTC. It yields the protein CASGPGQGYGYTF.

The chain joins TRBV14 to TRBJ1-6, with D unclear. The CDR3 spans 15 residues. Trimming removed 0 bases at V and 7 bases at J, with 10 bases between. Germline CDR1 is SGHDN and CDR2 is FVKESK. The CDR3 nucleotides read TGTGCCAGCAGCCAAGATAGCCGGACGAATTCACCCCTCCACTTT. It encodes CASSQDSRTNSPLHF.

This chain connects TRBV28 to TRBJ2-7; no firm D call. CDR1 and CDR2 from the germline V gene are MDHEN and SYDVKM. The CDR3 has 12 amino acids. V lost 6 bases to trimming and J lost 3 bases, with 9 bases between them. Written as DNA, the CDR3 is TGTGCCAGCAGCTCCGTAGGCTACGAGCAGTACTTC. Its protein is CASSSVGYEQYF.

The chain employs TRBV14 and TRBJ2-5; D is possibly TRBD2 (6 bases). CDR1 is SGHDN and CDR2 is FVKESK in the germline V gene. Deletions cut 0 bases from V and 0 bases from J, with 8 bases between. The CDR3 is 15 residues long. The CDR3: CASSQDGGYQETQYF. DNA of the CDR3: TGTGCCAGCAGCCAAGACGGGGGTTACCAAGAGACCCAGTACTTC.